Below are 17 T cell receptor beta chains sequenced from a single sample in a study of Ad26.COV2.S vaccination and SARS-CoV-2 variants. Treatment in this sample: some 20 received Ad26.COV2.S at low or high dose, single or two shots; several received placebo; per-sample allocation not given. At day 63 after the first vaccine or placebo injection, samples were drawn. Sequencing used immunoSEQ multiplex PCR; TCRdb keeps in-frame clones, though not all of them. The sample holds about 440,000 clones; roughly 87% are singletons and the top ten take about 4.5%. The sequences come from peripheral blood, collected in a trial of Ad26.COV2.S vaccine versus placebo. All receptors derive from a person between 18 and 65 years old who received the Ad26.COV2.S COVID-19 vaccine or a placebo.

This rearrangement joins TRBV30 to TRBJ1-1; D is unresolved. V was clipped by 1 base and J by 3 bases, with 9 bases between them. The V gene's germline CDR1 is GTSNPN and CDR2 SVGIG (reference sequence). The CDR3 extends over 13 amino acids. The chain's CDR3 is CAWSGRADTEAFF. CDR3 in DNA: TGTGCCTGGAGTGGTAGGGCGGACACTGAAGCTTTCTTT.

V and J are TRBV18 and TRBJ1-1; the D is unclear. The CDR3 consists of 14 residues. V dropped 0 bases and J dropped 0 bases, with 5 bases sitting between them. Germline CDR1 is KGHSH and CDR2 is LQKENI. Here the CDR3 DNA reads TGTGCCAGCTCACCACCGTCCGTGAACACTGAAGCTTTCTTT. Translation: CASSPPSVNTEAFF. The whole variable domain, filled in from reference TRBV18 and TRBJ1-1, reads NAGVMQNPRHLVRRRGQEARLRCSPMKGHSHVYWYRQLPEEGLKFMVYLQKENIIDESGMPKERFSAEFPKEGPSILRIQQVVRGDSAAYFCASSPPSVNTEAFFGQGTRLTVV.

V gene TRBV4-3 combines with J gene TRBJ2-1; no clear D. CDR3 size: 15 residues. Germline CDR1 LGHNA, CDR2 YSLEER. V lost 1 base and J 0 bases, leaving 7 bases between the germline ends. As DNA, the CDR3 is TGCGCCAGCAGCCAAGCACCAAGCTCCTACAATGAGCAGTTCTTC. Translating it yields CASSQAPSSYNEQFF.

This clone came up once. V and J are TRBV28 and TRBJ2-1; the match to TRBD2 covers 8 bases. Germline assignment: CDR1 MDHEN and CDR2 SYDVKM. With 5 bases clipped from V and 4 bases from J, the junction kept 13 bases outside the gene matches. The length of the CDR3 is 17 residues. For the CDR3, the DNA is TGTGCCAGCAGTCCGTTAGGGGCGGGAGGTTCTTACAATGAGCAGTTCTTC. Protein product: CASSPLGAGGSYNEQFF.

The chain joins TRBV30 to TRBJ2-6; 8 bases align to TRBD1. The germline V gene has CDR1 GTSNPN and CDR2 SVGIG (reference sequence). The CDR3 contains 14 residues. V was clipped by 5 bases and J by 2 bases; unmatched bases: 2. The CDR3 is CAWEQGAGANVLTF. The CDR3, as DNA: TGTGCCTGGGAACAGGGGGCTGGGGCCAACGTCCTGACTTTC.

The gene calls are TRBV6-5 and TRBJ2-7, with D tentatively TRBD2 (6 bases). Germline V CDR1 and CDR2: MNHEY, SVGAGI. The CDR3 is 11 amino acids. V shed 2 bases and J shed 7 bases, with 6 bases lying between them. This chain's CDR3 is CASSYGTEQYF. The CDR3 coding sequence is TGTGCCAGCAGTTACGGGACTGAGCAGTACTTC.

The genes are TRBV7-2 and TRBJ1-1; D might be TRBD1 (5 bases). The germline V gene encodes CDR1 SGHTA and CDR2 FQGNSA. The CDR3 has 15 amino acids. V was trimmed by 3 bases and J by 5 bases, leaving 16 bases between them. The CDR3 is CASSLGDITVTEAFF. The CDR3 nucleotides are TGTGCCAGCAGCTTGGGGGATATTACCGTAACTGAAGCTTTCTTT.

The J gene is TRBJ2-2, the V gene TRBV10-3; tentatively, D is TRBD1 (6 bases). Between the trimmed V and J ends, which lost 7 bases and 5 bases, there was a span of 8 bases. The CDR3 totals 12 residues. Per the germline V gene, CDR1 is ENHRY and CDR2 is SYGVKD. CDR3 amino acids: CAIKQGTGELFF. The CDR3, as DNA: TGTGCCATCAAACAGGGAACCGGGGAGCTGTTTTTT.

The rearrangement joins TRBV9 to TRBJ1-4; D not resolved. V shed 3 bases and J shed 6 bases, with 18 bases lying between them. Germline CDR1 SGDLS, CDR2 YYNGEE. The CDR3 is 16 amino acids. This CDR3 reads CASSANPHLGDEKLFF. As DNA, the CDR3 is TGTGCCAGCAGCGCCAATCCCCACCTTGGCGATGAAAAACTGTTTTTT. Using reference TRBV9 and TRBJ1-4 for the parts outside the CDR3, the full variable domain is DSGVTQTPKHLITATGQRVTLRCSPRSGDLSVYWYQQSLDQGLQFLIQYYNGEERAKGNILERFSAQQFPDLHSELNLSSLELGDSALYFCASSANPHLGDEKLFFGSGTQLSVL.

The chain couples TRBV5-1 to TRBJ2-1, with D possibly TRBD1 on 6 matching bases. V lost 4 bases and J 3 bases, leaving 20 bases between the germline ends. Germline V gives CDR1 SGHRS, CDR2 YFSETQ. This CDR3 contains 17 residues. The CDR3 here is CASSASTGTSIYNEQFF. CDR3 bases: TGCGCCAGCAGCGCTAGCACAGGGACATCTATCTACAATGAGCAGTTCTTC.

The chain couples TRBV29-1 to TRBJ1-2; TRBD1 matches at 8 bases. Germline V gene lookup returns CDR1 SQVTM and CDR2 ANQGSEA. V trimming: 4 bases; J trimming: 7 bases; junction bases outside the gene matches: 5. The CDR3 covers 12 residues. The CDR3 here is CSVGQGAGGYTF. The DNA of the CDR3 is TGCAGCGTTGGTCAGGGGGCAGGTGGCTACACCTTC.

The gene calls are TRBV6-2 or TRBV6-3 and TRBJ2-7; D gene ambiguous. The CDR3 spans 13 residues. The germline gives CDR1 MNHEY, CDR2 SVGEGT. V was pared by 1 base and J by 5 bases, with 9 bases between. This chain's CDR3 is CASSYWAGNEQYF. The DNA for the CDR3 is TGTGCCAGCAGTTACTGGGCAGGAAACGAGCAGTACTTC.

The chain couples TRBV5-1 to TRBJ1-6, with D perhaps TRBD1 (6 bases). V was cut by 5 bases and J by 6 bases, with 18 bases left in between. Germline V lookup: CDR1 SGHRS, CDR2 YFSETQ. CDR3 length: 16 residues. The CDR3 sequence is CASRDPTTGTNSPLHF. The CDR3 nucleotides read TGCGCCAGCAGAGATCCAACTACAGGGACTAATTCACCCCTCCACTTT.

This clone was counted a single time. The chain joins TRBV7-2 to TRBJ2-7, with 8 nucleotides matching TRBD2. The J segment lost 0 bases and the V segment lost 5 bases, leaving 6 bases of the junction unmatched. Germline CDR1 and CDR2: SGHTA and FQGNSA. The CDR3 consists of 15 residues. The CDR3 spells CASSRGGPSSYEQYF. The CDR3 bases are TGTGCCAGCAGCCGGGGGGGCCCGAGCTCCTACGAGCAGTACTTC.

This sequence joins TRBV7-8 and TRBJ2-1; 8 bases align to TRBD2. The CDR3 has 17 residues. V was pared by 1 base and J by 8 bases, with 13 bases of the junction left unmatched. From germline, CDR1 is SGHVS and CDR2 FQNEAQ. CDR3 coding DNA: TGTGCCAGCAGCTTAGGAGGCGGCTCGGGACTAGTCTATGAGCAGTTCTTC. Translating it yields CASSLGGGSGLVYEQFF.

The chain has TRBV28 and TRBJ2-4; a possible D gene is TRBD1 (6 bases). Trimming cost V 3 bases and J 0 bases, with 18 bases left between them. This CDR3 region has 18 residues. CDR1 MDHEN and CDR2 SYDVKM come from the germline V gene. As DNA, the CDR3 is TGTGCCAGCAGTTTCCCCCCGTGGACAGAGCTAGCCAAAAACATTCAGTACTTC. Amino acids: CASSFPPWTELAKNIQYF.

This chain uses TRBV15 with TRBJ2-3; TRBD2 matches 7 bases. V lost 1 base, J lost 0 bases, and 13 bases stayed unmatched. Germline V lookup: CDR1 LNHNV, CDR2 YYDKDF (reference sequence). The CDR3 sequence is 19 residues long. CDR3 residues: CATSRALAVGSSSTDTQYF. CDR3 DNA sequence: TGTGCCACCAGCAGAGCTCTAGCGGTAGGCTCCTCTAGCACAGATACGCAGTATTTT.